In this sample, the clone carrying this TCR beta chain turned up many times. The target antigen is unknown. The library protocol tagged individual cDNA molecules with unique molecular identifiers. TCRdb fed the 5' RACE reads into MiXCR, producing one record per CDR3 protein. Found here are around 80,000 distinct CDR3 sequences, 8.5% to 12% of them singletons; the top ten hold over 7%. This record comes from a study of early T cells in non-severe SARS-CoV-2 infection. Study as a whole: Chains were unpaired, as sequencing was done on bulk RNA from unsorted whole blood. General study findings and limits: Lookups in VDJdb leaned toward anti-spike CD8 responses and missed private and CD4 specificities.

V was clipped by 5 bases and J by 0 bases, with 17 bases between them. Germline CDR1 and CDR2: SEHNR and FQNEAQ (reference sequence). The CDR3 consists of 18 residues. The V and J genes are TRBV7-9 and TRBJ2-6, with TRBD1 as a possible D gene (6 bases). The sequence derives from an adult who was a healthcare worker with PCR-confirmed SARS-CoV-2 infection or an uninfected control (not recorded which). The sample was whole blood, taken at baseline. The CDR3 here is CASSPQGFRFSGANVLTF. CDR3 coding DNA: TGTGCCAGCAGCCCACAGGGCTTTCGATTCTCTGGGGCCAACGTCCTGACTTTC.